These 25 T cell receptor beta chains originate from one sample sequenced in a study of T cells after yellow fever vaccination. TCRdb re-analysed the 5' RACE reads in MiXCR, keeping a single row per CDR3 protein. Of approximately 300,000 distinct CDR3 sequences listed, roughly 7% are singletons. The specimen was PBMCs, collected more than 40 days after the first yellow fever vaccination. These receptors came from a man younger than 35 who received the YFV17D yellow fever vaccine.

This clonotype was recorded at least ten times. J is TRBJ2-3 and V is TRBV20-1; 7 bases match TRBD2. V shed 2 bases, J shed 0 bases, and the junction held 5 bases outside the gene matches. Germline V gives CDR1 DFQATT, CDR2 SNEGSKA (reference sequence). The CDR3 spans 15 residues. CDR3 sequence: CSARSWRESTDTQYF. The CDR3 nucleotides are TGCAGTGCTAGAAGCTGGCGGGAGAGCACAGATACGCAGTATTTT.

This clonotype was counted only a few times. The V call is TRBV6-1, the J call TRBJ2-5; TRBD2 matches at 9 bases. CDR1 is MNHNS, CDR2 SASEGT, per germline. The CDR3 loop spans 14 amino acids. Losses at the gene ends were 5 bases for V and 5 bases for J; bases not matched to a gene: 6. The CDR3 spells CASSPWTSDETQYF. The CDR3 region has the DNA TGTGCCAGCAGTCCTTGGACTAGCGACGAGACCCAGTACTTC.

This clonotype was recorded many times. V and J are TRBV5-5 and TRBJ1-1, with D unresolved. V lost 4 bases and J lost 6, with 13 bases in between. CDR3 length: 13 residues. Germline values: CDR1 SGHKS, CDR2 YYEKEE (reference sequence). In DNA form, the CDR3 reads TGTGCCAGCAGCCAACAAGGGAGGCCTGAAGCTTTCTTT. It specifies CASSQQGRPEAFF.

This clonotype was seen a few times. V is TRBV7-2 and J is TRBJ2-5; 16 nucleotides agree with TRBD2. Trimming at V came to 4 bases and at J to 7 bases, leaving 9 bases not matched to a gene. Germline CDR1 SGHTA, CDR2 FQGNSA. The CDR3 is 17 residues long. CDR3 protein: CASSSPGLAGGPGTQYF. CDR3 DNA sequence: TGTGCCAGCAGCTCCCCGGGACTAGCGGGGGGGCCCGGGACCCAGTACTTC. The full variable domain, rest sourced from reference TRBV7-2 and TRBJ2-5, is GAGVSQSPSNKVTEKGKDVELRCDPISGHTALYWYRQSLGQGLEFLIYFQGNSAPDKSGLPSDRFSAERTGGSVSTLTIQRTQQEDSAVYLCASSSPGLAGGPGTQYFGPGTRLLVL.

This clonotype was found many times. The chain combines TRBV20-1 with TRBJ1-1; D possibly corresponds to TRBD1 (5 bases). The CDR3 contains 16 residues. Germline CDR1 DFQATT, CDR2 SNEGSKA (reference sequence). V was shortened by 0 bases and J by 10 bases, with 24 bases between the two germline ends. The CDR3 is CSARDWIMGRALGAFF. Written as DNA, the CDR3 is TGCAGTGCTAGAGATTGGATCATGGGCAGGGCCCTAGGAGCTTTCTTT.

This clonotype was seen more than once but under ten times. The rearrangement uses TRBV9 and TRBJ2-3; D uncertain. The CDR3 contains 18 residues. The germline CDR1 and CDR2 sequences are SGDLS and YYNGEE. The V end was cut by 0 bases, the J end by 1 base, with 18 bases between. The CDR3: CASSVGHDMYSGTDTQYF. CDR3 sequence (DNA): TGTGCCAGCAGCGTAGGCCATGACATGTACTCCGGCACAGATACGCAGTATTTT.

This chain connects TRBV3-1 to TRBJ2-5; 7 positions match TRBD2. Germline V gene data show CDR1 as LGHDT and CDR2 as YNNKEL (reference sequence). This CDR3 spans 14 amino acids. The junction had 6 bases not matched to a gene; V was cut back by 4 bases and J by 4 bases. CDR3 sequence: CASSLGRGVETQYF. The CDR3 coding sequence is TGTGCCAGCAGCCTAGGCCGGGGGGTAGAGACCCAGTACTTC.

This clonotype was seen many times. The V call is TRBV12-5, the J call TRBJ1-1, with D tentatively TRBD1 (5 bases). The CDR3 covers 15 residues. V gave up 6 bases and J gave up 10 bases, with 24 bases separating them. Germline assignment: CDR1 LGHNT and CDR2 FRNRAP. The CDR3 DNA follows: TGTGCTAGTGGGCCCGGGACGGGGTCATTAGCCGGAGCTTTCTTT. It translates to CASGPGTGSLAGAFF.

In its sample, this clonotype was seen many times. The chain has TRBV4-1 and TRBJ2-5; D uncertain. V was trimmed by 2 bases and J by 6 bases, leaving 10 bases between them. Germline V CDR1 and CDR2: MGHRA, YSYEKL. The CDR3 covers 13 residues. For the CDR3, the DNA is TGCGCCAGCAGCCAATTGGACCCGAAGACCCAGTACTTC. This sequence encodes CASSQLDPKTQYF.

This clonotype has only a few counts. The chain carries TRBV6-1 and TRBJ1-5, with D tentatively TRBD1 (5 bases). This CDR3 has 14 residues. V gave up 5 bases and J gave up 3 bases, with 11 bases separating them. Germline-derived CDR1 and CDR2 are MNHNS and SASEGT. The CDR3 loop reads CASSPRGDNQPQHF. CDR3 bases: TGTGCCAGCAGTCCCAGAGGGGACAATCAGCCCCAGCATTTT.

CDR3 DNA sequence: TGCGCCAGCAGCTTGGCCGGGACAGGCCCGGCCGATGAGCAGTTCTTC. This translates into CASSLAGTGPADEQFF. The rearrangement links TRBV5-1 to TRBJ2-1; 8 bases line up with TRBD1. Germline assignment: CDR1 SGHRS and CDR2 YFSETQ. The CDR3 length is 16 residues. The J segment lost 8 bases and the V segment lost 0 bases, leaving 10 bases of the junction unmatched.

The CDR3 nucleotides read TGTGCCAGCAGTTTAGGTCCAGGGATAAGGTCCTACGAGCAGTACGTC. It is translated as CASSLGPGIRSYEQYV. The V and J genes are TRBV28 and TRBJ2-7; D might be TRBD1 (5 bases). The CDR3 spans 16 residues. V dropped 2 bases and J dropped 1 base, with 15 bases sitting between them. Per germline, CDR1 MDHEN and CDR2 SYDVKM.

V and J are TRBV5-1 and TRBJ2-5; 7 bases agree with TRBD1. Germline CDR1 reads SGHRS; CDR2 reads YFSETQ. The CDR3 runs to 15 residues. Trimming removed 3 bases from V and 5 bases from J; junction bases left unmatched: 10. CDR3 region: CASSSWDSNRETQYF. CDR3 nucleotide sequence: TGCGCCAGCAGCTCGTGGGACAGCAACAGGGAGACCCAGTACTTC.

This clonotype appeared many times. V is TRBV7-9 and J is TRBJ1-3; D not certain. This CDR3 is built from 13 residues. Germline assignment: CDR1 SEHNR and CDR2 FQNEAQ (reference sequence). V was shortened by 0 bases and J by 7 bases, with 7 bases between the two germline ends. CDR3 sequence: CASSLALGNTIYF. The CDR3 DNA reads as TGTGCCAGCAGCTTAGCCCTCGGGAACACCATATATTTT.

This clonotype has more than one count but fewer than ten. The CDR3 region has the DNA TGTGCCAGCAGTTGGGGGCTTGGCTCCTACAATGAGCAGTTCTTC. This gives the protein CASSWGLGSYNEQFF. V and J are TRBV27 and TRBJ2-1; possibly TRBD1 for D (6 bases). The CDR3 runs 15 residues. The V and J ends lost 4 bases and 0 bases respectively, with 10 bases between them. CDR1 and CDR2 (germline): MNHEY, SMNVEV (reference sequence).

This clonotype was observed a handful of times. The V call is TRBV24-1, the J call TRBJ2-1; a weak D match, TRBD2 (5 bases). CDR3 length equals 15 residues. V lost 0 bases and J 8 bases, leaving 13 bases between the germline ends. Per the germline V gene, CDR1 is KGHDR and CDR2 is SFDVKD. CDR3 sequence: CATSDLHGVRDEQFF. Written as DNA, the CDR3 is TGTGCCACCAGTGATTTGCACGGGGTTAGGGATGAGCAGTTCTTC.

The chain is built from TRBV4-1 and TRBJ1-2, with D uncertain. Germline CDR1 reads MGHRA; CDR2 reads YSYEKL. CDR3 length: 15 amino acids. Trimming removed 2 bases from V and 8 bases from J, with 18 bases in between. DNA for the CDR3: TGCGCCAGCAGCCAACAACATATGGGTGTTGGAGGCTACACCTTC. Its protein is CASSQQHMGVGGYTF.

This clonotype came up many times. The chain combines TRBV19 with TRBJ1-1; D is possibly TRBD1 (6 bases). V was trimmed by 10 bases and J by 0 bases, leaving 12 bases between them. The CDR3 runs to 13 residues. CDR1 is LNHDA and CDR2 is SQIVND in the germline V gene (reference sequence). The DNA of the CDR3 is TGTGCCACCGAGGACAGAATGAACACTGAAGCTTTCTTT. Translation gives CATEDRMNTEAFF.

The chain couples TRBV12-3 or TRBV12-4 to TRBJ1-1; D is uncertain. This CDR3 is built from 15 residues. Trimming took off 4 bases at V and 4 bases at J, with 16 bases between the two ends. The CDR3 DNA reads TGTGCCAGCAGTTCCAGACCCTTTACGGGCACTGAAGCTTTCTTT. This encodes CASSSRPFTGTEAFF.

This chain uses TRBV29-1 with TRBJ2-3, with 8 nucleotides matching TRBD1. CDR1 and CDR2 from the germline V gene are SQVTM and ANQGSEA. This CDR3 contains 14 residues. Germline trimming cut 6 bases from V and 2 bases from J; bases unmatched to any gene: 7. This CDR3 reads CSVLGTGVTDTQYF. CDR3 sequence (DNA): TGCAGCGTACTCGGGACAGGAGTCACAGATACGCAGTATTTT.

In DNA form, the CDR3 reads TGTGCCAGCAGTCCCCGGGGACAGGGGACCTACGAGCAGTACGTC. This gives the protein CASSPRGQGTYEQYV. This rearrangement joins TRBV28 to TRBJ2-7; 10 nucleotides match TRBD1. This CDR3 spans 15 amino acids. Trimming took 5 bases from V and 2 from J; bases not matched to a gene: 6. Germline CDR1 reads MDHEN; CDR2 reads SYDVKM.

This chain connects TRBV6-1 to TRBJ2-2, with 9 bases that match TRBD1. The CDR3 is 16 amino acids. Trimming took 7 bases from V and 1 from J; bases not matched to a gene: 7. Germline CDR1 is MNHNS and CDR2 is SASEGT. CDR3 sequence (DNA): TGTGCCAGCACCCCGCGACAGGGGGGGAACACCGGGGAGCTGTTTTTT. Protein: CASTPRQGGNTGELFF.

This clonotype was seen a few times. The chain carries TRBV6-5 and TRBJ2-5; D not certain. Germline CDR1 is MNHEY and CDR2 is SVGAGI. V lost 8 bases and J lost 5, with 21 bases in between. This CDR3 has 15 amino acids. The CDR3 loop is CASRTHGAVRETQYF. The CDR3 DNA reads TGTGCCAGCCGAACACATGGTGCGGTTCGCGAGACCCAGTACTTC.

This clonotype appeared a few times. The chain recombines TRBV27 with TRBJ2-1; 7 nucleotides line up with TRBD1. The CDR3 is 12 amino acids. Germline V gene sequence: CDR1 MNHEY, CDR2 SMNVEV (reference sequence). J was trimmed by 4 bases and V by 11 bases; bases with no gene match: 5. The CDR3 DNA reads as TGTGCCTCGGGACAGTCGTACAATGAGCAGTTCTTC. Protein: CASGQSYNEQFF.

This sequence joins TRBV5-4 and TRBJ1-2, with D possibly being TRBD1 (6 bases). Per germline, CDR1 SGHNT and CDR2 YYREEE (reference sequence). This CDR3 is 15 amino acids long. Trimming took off 0 bases at V and 6 bases at J, with 15 bases between the two ends. The CDR3 loop is CASSLALGARNGYTF. Here the CDR3 DNA reads TGTGCCAGCAGCTTGGCCCTGGGGGCGAGAAATGGCTACACCTTC.